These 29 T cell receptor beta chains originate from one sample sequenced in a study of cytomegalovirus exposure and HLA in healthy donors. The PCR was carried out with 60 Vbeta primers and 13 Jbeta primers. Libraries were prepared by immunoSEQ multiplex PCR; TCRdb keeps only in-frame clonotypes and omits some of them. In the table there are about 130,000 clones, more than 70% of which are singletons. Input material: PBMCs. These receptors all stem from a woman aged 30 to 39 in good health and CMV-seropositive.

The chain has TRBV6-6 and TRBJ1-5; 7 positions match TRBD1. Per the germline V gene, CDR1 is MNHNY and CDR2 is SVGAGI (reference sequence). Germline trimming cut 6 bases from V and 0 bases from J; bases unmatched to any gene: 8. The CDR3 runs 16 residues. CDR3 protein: CASSSFGTVSNQPQHF. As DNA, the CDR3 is TGTGCCAGCAGCAGCTTCGGGACAGTTAGCAATCAGCCCCAGCATTTT.

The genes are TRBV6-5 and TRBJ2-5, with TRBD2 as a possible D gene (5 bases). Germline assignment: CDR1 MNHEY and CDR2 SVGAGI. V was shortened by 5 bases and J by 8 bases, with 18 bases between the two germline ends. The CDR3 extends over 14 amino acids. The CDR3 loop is CASSPLGEGGTQYF. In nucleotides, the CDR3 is TGTGCCAGCAGTCCACTGGGAGAAGGAGGTACCCAGTACTTC.

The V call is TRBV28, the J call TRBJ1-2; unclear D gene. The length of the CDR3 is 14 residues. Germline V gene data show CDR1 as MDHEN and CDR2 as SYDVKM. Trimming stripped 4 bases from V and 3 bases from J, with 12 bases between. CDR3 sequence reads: CASSSSSQYYGYTF. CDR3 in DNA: TGTGCCAGCAGTTCCTCTTCCCAGTACTATGGCTACACCTTC.

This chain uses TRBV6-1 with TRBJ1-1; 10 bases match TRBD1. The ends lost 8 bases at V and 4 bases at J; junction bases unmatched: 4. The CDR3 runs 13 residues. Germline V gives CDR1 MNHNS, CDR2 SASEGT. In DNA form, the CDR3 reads TGTGCCAGCGGCAGGACAGGGGGCACTGAAGCTTTCTTT. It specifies CASGRTGGTEAFF.

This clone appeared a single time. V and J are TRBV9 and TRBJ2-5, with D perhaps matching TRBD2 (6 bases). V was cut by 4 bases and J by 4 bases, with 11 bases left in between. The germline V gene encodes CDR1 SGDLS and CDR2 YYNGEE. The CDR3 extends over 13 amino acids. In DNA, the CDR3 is TGTGCCAGCAGCAGGAGGGGCGGAGAGACCCAGTACTTC. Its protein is CASSRRGGETQYF.

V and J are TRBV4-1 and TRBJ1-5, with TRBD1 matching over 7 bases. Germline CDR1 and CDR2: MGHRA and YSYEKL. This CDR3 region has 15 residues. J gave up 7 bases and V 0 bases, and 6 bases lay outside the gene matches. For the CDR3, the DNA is TGCGCCAGCAGCCAAGACCGGGACAGCGGGCAGCCCCAGCATTTT. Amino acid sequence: CASSQDRDSGQPQHF.

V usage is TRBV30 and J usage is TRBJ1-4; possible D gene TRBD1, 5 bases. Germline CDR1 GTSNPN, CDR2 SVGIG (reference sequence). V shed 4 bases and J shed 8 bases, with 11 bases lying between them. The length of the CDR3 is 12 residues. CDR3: CAWMGSGEKLFF. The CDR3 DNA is TGTGCCTGGATGGGGTCAGGGGAAAAACTGTTTTTT.

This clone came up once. CDR3 nucleotide sequence: TGTGCCAGCACCCAGGTCAACTTTAACACTGAAGCTTTCTTT. This translates into CASTQVNFNTEAFF. The chain employs TRBV6-1 and TRBJ1-1; D unresolved. Between the trimmed V and J ends, which lost 7 bases and 2 bases, there was a span of 14 bases. The germline CDR1 and CDR2 sequences are MNHNS and SASEGT. The CDR3 sequence is 14 residues long.

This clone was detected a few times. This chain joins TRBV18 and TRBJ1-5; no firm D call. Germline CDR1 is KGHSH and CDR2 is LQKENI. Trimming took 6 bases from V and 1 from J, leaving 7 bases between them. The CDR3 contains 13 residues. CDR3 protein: CASSEASNQPQHF. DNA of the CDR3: TGTGCCAGCTCGGAGGCGAGCAATCAGCCCCAGCATTTT.

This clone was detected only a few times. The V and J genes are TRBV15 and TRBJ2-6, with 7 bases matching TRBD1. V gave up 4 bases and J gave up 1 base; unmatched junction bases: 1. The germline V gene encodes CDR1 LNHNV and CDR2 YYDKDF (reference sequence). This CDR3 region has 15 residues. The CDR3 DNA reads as TGTGCCACCAGCAAGGACAGGTCTGGGGCCAACGTCCTGACTTTC. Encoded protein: CATSKDRSGANVLTF.

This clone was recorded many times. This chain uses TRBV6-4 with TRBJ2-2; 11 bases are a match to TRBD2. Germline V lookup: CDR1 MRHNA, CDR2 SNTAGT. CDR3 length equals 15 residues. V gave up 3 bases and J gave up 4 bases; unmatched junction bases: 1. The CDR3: CASSELAGGTGELFF. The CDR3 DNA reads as TGTGCCAGCAGTGAGCTAGCGGGAGGCACCGGGGAGCTGTTTTTT.

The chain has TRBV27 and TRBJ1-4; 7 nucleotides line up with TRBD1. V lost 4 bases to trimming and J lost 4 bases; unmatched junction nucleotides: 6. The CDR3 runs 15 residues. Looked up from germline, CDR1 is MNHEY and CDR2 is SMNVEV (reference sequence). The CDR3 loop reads CASSWGGTVNEKLFF. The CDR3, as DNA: TGTGCCAGCAGTTGGGGCGGGACAGTTAATGAAAAACTGTTTTTT.

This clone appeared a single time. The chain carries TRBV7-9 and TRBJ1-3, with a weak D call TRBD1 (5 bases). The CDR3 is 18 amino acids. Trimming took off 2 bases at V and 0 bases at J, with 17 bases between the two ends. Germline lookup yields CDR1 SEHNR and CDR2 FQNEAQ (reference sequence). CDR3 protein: CASSLRLDAGRSGNTIYF. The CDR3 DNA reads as TGTGCCAGCAGCTTACGGTTGGATGCGGGGCGCTCTGGAAACACCATATATTTT.

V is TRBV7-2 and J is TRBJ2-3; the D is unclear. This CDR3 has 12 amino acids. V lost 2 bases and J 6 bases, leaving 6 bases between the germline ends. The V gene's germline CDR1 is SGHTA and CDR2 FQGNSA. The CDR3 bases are TGTGCCAGCAGCTTAAATATTGATACGCAGTATTTT. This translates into CASSLNIDTQYF.

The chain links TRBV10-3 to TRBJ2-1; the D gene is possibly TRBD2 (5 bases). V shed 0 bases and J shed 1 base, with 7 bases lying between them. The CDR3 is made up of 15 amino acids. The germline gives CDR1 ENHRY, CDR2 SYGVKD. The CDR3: CAISESEGSYNEQFF. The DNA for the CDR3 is TGTGCCATCAGTGAGTCAGAGGGATCCTACAATGAGCAGTTCTTC.

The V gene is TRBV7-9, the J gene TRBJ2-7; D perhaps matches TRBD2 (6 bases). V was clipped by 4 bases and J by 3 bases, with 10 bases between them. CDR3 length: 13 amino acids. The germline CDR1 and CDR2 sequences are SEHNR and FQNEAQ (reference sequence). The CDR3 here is CASSSGLFYEQYF. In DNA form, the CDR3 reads TGTGCCAGCAGCTCGGGACTTTTCTACGAGCAGTACTTC.

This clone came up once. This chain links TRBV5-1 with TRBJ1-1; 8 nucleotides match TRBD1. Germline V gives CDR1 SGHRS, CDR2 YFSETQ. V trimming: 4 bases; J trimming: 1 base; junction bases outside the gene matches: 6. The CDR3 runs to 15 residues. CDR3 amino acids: CASSPQGGGNTEAFF. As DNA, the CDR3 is TGCGCCAGCAGCCCACAGGGGGGTGGGAACACTGAAGCTTTCTTT.

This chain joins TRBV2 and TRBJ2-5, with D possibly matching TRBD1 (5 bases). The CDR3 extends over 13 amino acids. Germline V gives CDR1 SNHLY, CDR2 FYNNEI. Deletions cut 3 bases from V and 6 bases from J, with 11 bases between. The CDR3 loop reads CASSEGRGQTQYF. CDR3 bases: TGTGCCAGCAGTGAGGGTAGGGGCCAGACCCAGTACTTC.

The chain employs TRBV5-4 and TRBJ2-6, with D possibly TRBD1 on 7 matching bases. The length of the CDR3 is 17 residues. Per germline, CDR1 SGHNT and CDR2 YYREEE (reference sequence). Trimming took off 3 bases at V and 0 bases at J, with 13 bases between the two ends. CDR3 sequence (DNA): TGTGCCAGCAGCTGGGGGGACAGCCTCTCTGGGGCCAACGTCCTGACTTTC. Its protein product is CASSWGDSLSGANVLTF.

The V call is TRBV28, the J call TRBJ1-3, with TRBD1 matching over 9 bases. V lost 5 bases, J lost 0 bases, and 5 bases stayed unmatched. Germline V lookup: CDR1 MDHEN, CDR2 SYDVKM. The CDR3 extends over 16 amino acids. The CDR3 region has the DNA TGTGCCAGCAGTCCCGGGGACAGGGTCTCTGGAAACACCATATATTTT. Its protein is CASSPGDRVSGNTIYF.

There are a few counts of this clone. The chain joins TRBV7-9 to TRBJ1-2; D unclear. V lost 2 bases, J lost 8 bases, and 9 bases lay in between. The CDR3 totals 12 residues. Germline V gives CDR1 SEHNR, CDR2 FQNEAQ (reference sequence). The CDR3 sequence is CASSLTRVGYTF. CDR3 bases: TGTGCCAGCAGCTTAACGAGGGTGGGCTACACCTTC.

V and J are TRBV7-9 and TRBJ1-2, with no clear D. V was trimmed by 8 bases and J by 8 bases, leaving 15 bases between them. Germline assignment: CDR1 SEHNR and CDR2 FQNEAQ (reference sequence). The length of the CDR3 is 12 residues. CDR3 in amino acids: CASGTTMVGYTF. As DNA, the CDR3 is TGTGCCAGCGGTACTACAATGGTAGGCTACACCTTC.

As DNA, the CDR3 is TGTGCCAGTTGTAGCGGGGGCCCAGGTGGCGATGAGCAGTTCTTC. Encoded protein: CASCSGGPGGDEQFF. The chain joins TRBV19 to TRBJ2-1; 9 bases match TRBD2. The CDR3 is 15 residues long. Trimming took 8 bases from V and 8 from J; bases not matched to a gene: 13. Germline V lookup: CDR1 LNHDA, CDR2 SQIVND (reference sequence). The whole variable domain, filled in from reference TRBV19 and TRBJ2-1, reads DGGITQSPKYLFRKEGQNVTLSCEQNLNHDAMYWYRQDPGQGLRLIYYSQIVNDFQKGDIAEGYSVSREKKESFPLTVTSAQKNPTAFYLCASCSGGPGGDEQFFGPGTRLTVL.

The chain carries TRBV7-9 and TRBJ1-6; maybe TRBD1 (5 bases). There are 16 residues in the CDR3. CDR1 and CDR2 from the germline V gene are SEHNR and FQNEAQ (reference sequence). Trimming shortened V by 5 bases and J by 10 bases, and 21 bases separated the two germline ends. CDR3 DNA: TGTGCCAGCAGCGCTCAAAAAGCGGGGGGAGACTCACCCCTCCACTTT. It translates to CASSAQKAGGDSPLHF.

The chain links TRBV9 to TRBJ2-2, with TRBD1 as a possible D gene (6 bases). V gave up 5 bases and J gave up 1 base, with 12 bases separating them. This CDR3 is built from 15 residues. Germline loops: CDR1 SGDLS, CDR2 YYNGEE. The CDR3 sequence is CASRPGALNTGELFF. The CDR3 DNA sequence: TGTGCCAGCAGACCAGGGGCCCTGAACACCGGGGAGCTGTTTTTT.

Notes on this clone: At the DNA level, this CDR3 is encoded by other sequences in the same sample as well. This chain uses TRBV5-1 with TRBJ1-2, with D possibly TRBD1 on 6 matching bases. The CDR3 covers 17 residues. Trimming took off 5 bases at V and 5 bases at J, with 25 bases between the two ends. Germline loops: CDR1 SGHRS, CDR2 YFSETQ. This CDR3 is CASSPVGAASTGYGYTF. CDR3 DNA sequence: TGCGCCAGCAGTCCTGTGGGGGCGGCGTCCACTGGGTATGGCTACACCTTC.

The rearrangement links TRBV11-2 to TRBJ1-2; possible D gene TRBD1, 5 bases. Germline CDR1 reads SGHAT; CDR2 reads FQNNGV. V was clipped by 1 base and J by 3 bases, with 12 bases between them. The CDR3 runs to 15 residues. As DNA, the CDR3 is TGTGCCAGCAGCTTAGTCTCCGACAGTTACTATGGCTACACCTTC. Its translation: CASSLVSDSYYGYTF.

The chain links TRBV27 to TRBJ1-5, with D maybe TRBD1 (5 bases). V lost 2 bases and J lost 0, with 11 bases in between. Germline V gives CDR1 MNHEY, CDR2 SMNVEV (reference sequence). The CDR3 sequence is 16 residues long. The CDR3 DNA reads TGTGCCAGCAGTTTACTCGGGGGATCTAGCAATCAGCCCCAGCATTTT. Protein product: CASSLLGGSSNQPQHF.

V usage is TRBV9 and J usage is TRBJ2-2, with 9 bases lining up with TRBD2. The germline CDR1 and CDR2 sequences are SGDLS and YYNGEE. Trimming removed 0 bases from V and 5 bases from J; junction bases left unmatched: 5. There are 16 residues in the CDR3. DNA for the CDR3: TGTGCCAGCAGCGTAGCAGTAGCGGGAGAGACCGGGGAGCTGTTTTTT. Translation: CASSVAVAGETGELFF.